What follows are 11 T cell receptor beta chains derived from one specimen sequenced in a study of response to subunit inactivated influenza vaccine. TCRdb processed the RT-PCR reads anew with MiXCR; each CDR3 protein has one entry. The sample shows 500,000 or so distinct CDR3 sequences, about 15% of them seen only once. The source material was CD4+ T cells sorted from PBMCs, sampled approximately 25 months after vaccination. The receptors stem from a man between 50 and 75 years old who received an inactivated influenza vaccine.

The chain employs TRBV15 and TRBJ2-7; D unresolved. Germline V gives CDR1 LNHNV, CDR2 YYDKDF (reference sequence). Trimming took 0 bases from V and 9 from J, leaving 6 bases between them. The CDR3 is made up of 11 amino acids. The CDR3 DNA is TGTGCCACCAGCAGAGAGGGCGTGCAGTACTTC. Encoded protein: CATSREGVQYF.

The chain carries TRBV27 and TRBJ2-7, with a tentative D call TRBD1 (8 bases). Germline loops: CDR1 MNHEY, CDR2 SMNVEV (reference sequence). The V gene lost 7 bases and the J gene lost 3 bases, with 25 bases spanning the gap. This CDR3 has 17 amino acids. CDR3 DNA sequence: TGTGCCAGCATGCAGGACAGGGTAACGGCGGGAGTCTACGAGCAGTACTTC. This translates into CASMQDRVTAGVYEQYF.

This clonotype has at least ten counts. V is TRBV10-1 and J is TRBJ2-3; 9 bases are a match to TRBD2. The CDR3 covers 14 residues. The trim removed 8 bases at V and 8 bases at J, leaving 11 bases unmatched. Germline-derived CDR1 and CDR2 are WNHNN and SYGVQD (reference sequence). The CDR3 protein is CASQDGGGAGTQYF. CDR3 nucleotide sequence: TGCGCCAGCCAAGACGGCGGGGGGGCCGGTACGCAGTATTTT.

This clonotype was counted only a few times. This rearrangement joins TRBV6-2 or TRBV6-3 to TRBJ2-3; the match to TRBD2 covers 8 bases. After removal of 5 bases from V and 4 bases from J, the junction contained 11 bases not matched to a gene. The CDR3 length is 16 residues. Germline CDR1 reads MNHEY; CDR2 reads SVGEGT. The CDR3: CASSQGLALLADTQYF. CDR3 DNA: TGTGCCAGCAGTCAAGGACTAGCCCTACTGGCAGATACGCAGTATTTT.

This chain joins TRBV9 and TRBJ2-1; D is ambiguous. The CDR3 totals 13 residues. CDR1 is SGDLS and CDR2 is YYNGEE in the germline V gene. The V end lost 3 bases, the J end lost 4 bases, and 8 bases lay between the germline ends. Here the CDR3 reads CASSGELYNEQFF. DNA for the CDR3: TGTGCCAGCAGCGGTGAACTTTACAATGAGCAGTTCTTC.

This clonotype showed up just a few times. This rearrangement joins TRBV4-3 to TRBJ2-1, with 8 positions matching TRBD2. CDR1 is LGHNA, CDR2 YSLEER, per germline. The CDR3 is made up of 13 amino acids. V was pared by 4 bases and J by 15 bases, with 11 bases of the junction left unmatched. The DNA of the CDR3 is TGCGCCAGCAGCCCTTACGGACTAGCACGGCGGTTCTTC. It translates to CASSPYGLARRFF.

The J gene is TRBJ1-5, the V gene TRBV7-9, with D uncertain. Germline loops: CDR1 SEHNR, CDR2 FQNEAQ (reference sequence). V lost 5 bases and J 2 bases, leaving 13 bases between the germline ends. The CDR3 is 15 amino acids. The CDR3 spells CASSRGVEGNQPQHF. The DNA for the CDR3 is TGTGCCAGCAGCCGCGGGGTCGAAGGCAATCAGCCCCAGCATTTT.

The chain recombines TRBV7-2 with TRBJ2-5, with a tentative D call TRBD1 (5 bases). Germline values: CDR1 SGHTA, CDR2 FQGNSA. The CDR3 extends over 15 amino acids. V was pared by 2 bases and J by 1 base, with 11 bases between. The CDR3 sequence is CASSLFSGRQETQYF. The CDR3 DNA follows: TGTGCCAGCAGCTTATTTTCAGGGCGCCAAGAGACCCAGTACTTC.

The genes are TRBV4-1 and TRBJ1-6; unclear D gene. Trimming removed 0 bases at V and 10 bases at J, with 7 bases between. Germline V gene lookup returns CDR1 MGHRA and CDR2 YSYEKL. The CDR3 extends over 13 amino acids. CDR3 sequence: CASSQDLRSPLHF. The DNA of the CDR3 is TGCGCCAGCAGCCAAGACTTAAGATCACCCCTCCACTTT.

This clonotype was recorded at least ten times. The CDR3 reads CATSDPHRGQSTDTQYF. CDR3 sequence (DNA): TGTGCCACCAGTGATCCGCACAGGGGGCAATCCACAGATACGCAGTATTTT. The chain has TRBV24-1 and TRBJ2-3, with 9 bases aligning to TRBD1. Trimming took 3 bases from V and 2 from J; bases not matched to a gene: 8. The CDR3 is made up of 17 amino acids. Per germline, CDR1 KGHDR and CDR2 SFDVKD.

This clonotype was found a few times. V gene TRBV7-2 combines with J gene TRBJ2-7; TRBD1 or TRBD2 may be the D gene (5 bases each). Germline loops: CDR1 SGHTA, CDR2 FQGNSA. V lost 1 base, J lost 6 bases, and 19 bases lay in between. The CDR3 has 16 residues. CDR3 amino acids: CASSLGYGRGAGEQYF. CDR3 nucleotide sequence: TGTGCCAGCAGCTTAGGTTACGGTAGGGGAGCCGGCGAGCAGTACTTC.